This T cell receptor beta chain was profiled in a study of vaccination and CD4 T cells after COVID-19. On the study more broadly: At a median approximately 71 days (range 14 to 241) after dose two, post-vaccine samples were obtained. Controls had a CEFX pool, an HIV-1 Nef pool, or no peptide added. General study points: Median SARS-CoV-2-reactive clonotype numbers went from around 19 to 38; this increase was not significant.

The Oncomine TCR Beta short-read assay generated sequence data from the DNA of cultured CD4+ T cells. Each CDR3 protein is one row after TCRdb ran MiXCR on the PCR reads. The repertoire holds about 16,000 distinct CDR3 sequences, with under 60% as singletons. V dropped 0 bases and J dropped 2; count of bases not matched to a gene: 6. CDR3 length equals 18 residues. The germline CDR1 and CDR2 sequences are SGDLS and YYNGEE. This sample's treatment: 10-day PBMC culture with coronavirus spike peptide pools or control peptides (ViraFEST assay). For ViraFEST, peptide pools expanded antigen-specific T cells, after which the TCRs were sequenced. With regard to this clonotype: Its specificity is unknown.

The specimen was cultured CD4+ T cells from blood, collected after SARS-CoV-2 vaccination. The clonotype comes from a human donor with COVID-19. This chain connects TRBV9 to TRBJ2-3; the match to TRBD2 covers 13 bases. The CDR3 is CASSVDTSGGANTDTQYF. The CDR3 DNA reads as TGTGCCAGCAGCGTAGATACTAGCGGGGGGGCCAACACAGATACGCAGTATTTT.